The 9 T cell receptor beta chains below come from one sample, sequenced in a study of Ad26.COV2.S vaccination and SARS-CoV-2 variants. Stated treatment: some 20 received Ad26.COV2.S at low or high dose, single or two shots; roughly five received placebo; per-sample allocation not given. Sampling was performed 63 days after the first vaccine or placebo injection. Here immunoSEQ multiplex PCR was the method, and the copy in TCRdb shows in-frame clones only, minus some. The table includes more than 300,000 clones, 85% detected once. This specimen was peripheral blood, taken in a trial of Ad26.COV2.S vaccine versus placebo. These receptors all stem from a person aged 18-60 years who received the Ad26.COV2.S COVID-19 vaccine or a placebo.

A few counts support this clone. The chain has TRBV28 and TRBJ1-5; D not certain. The CDR3 spans 12 residues. Per germline, CDR1 MDHEN and CDR2 SYDVKM. V was cut by 5 bases and J by 5 bases, with 7 bases left in between. The CDR3 sequence is CASSLFYQPQHF. CDR3 nucleotides: TGTGCCAGCAGTCTGTTTTATCAGCCCCAGCATTTT. Full variable domain (rest looked up from reference TRBV28 and TRBJ1-5): DVKVTQSSRYLVKRTGEKVFLECVQDMDHENMFWYRQDPGLGLRLIYFSYDVKMKEKGDIPEGYSVSREKKERFSLILESASTNQTSMYLCASSLFYQPQHFGDGTRLSIL.

CDR3: CASSLKASTEAFF. The CDR3, as DNA: TGTGCCAGCAGCTTAAAGGCGAGCACTGAAGCTTTCTTT. The chain employs TRBV11-1 and TRBJ1-1; D is unclear. This CDR3 spans 13 amino acids. V was pared by 2 bases and J by 4 bases, with 8 bases between. Germline lookup yields CDR1 SGHAT and CDR2 FQDESV (reference sequence).

The chain employs TRBV7-9 and TRBJ1-2; weak D call: TRBD1 (6 bases). CDR1 and CDR2 (germline): SEHNR, FQNEAQ (reference sequence). Between the trimmed V and J ends, which lost 7 bases and 2 bases, there was a span of 14 bases. The length of the CDR3 is 14 residues. CDR3 DNA sequence: TGTGCCAGCACGCCGGGGAGGGGGAACTATGGCTACACCTTC. As protein: CASTPGRGNYGYTF.

The rearrangement joins TRBV7-8 to TRBJ2-3, with no clear D. CDR1 is SGHVS and CDR2 is FQNEAQ in the germline V gene. Trimming stripped 1 base from V and 4 bases from J, with 6 bases between. The CDR3 is 13 amino acids. CDR3 nucleotide sequence: TGTGCCAGCAGCTTAGAGCTTCCAGATACGCAGTATTTT. Its translation: CASSLELPDTQYF.

The chain links TRBV5-1 to TRBJ1-2, with 12 bases matching TRBD1. CDR1 is SGHRS, CDR2 YFSETQ, per germline. Trimming cost V 7 bases and J 2 bases; bases outside gene matches: 6. The CDR3 has 15 residues. CDR3 region: CASGTGGAGNYGYTF. For the CDR3, the DNA is TGCGCCAGCGGGACAGGGGGCGCTGGAAACTATGGCTACACCTTC.

This clone was recorded a few times. The chain couples TRBV6-1 to TRBJ2-2; D call uncertain. The CDR3 consists of 15 residues. V gave up 2 bases and J gave up 4 bases, with 11 bases separating them. Germline lookup yields CDR1 MNHNS and CDR2 SASEGT. CDR3: CASSELALTTGELFF. As DNA, the CDR3 is TGTGCCAGCAGTGAATTGGCCCTAACCACCGGGGAGCTGTTTTTT.

This chain uses TRBV28 with TRBJ1-6; possible D gene TRBD1, 5 bases. Germline lookup yields CDR1 MDHEN and CDR2 SYDVKM. The V end lost 6 bases, the J end lost 11 bases, and 14 bases lay between the germline ends. The CDR3 sequence is 13 residues long. CDR3 sequence reads: CASSADSPPPLHF. The CDR3 DNA reads as TGTGCCAGCAGCGCCGACAGCCCCCCACCCCTCCACTTT.

This clone was detected a few times. The genes are TRBV6-5 and TRBJ1-1; D perhaps matches TRBD1 (5 bases). Germline values: CDR1 MNHEY, CDR2 SVGAGI. V gave up 6 bases and J gave up 1 base, with 9 bases separating them. CDR3 size: 13 residues. This CDR3 is CASSQTGNTEAFF. The CDR3 nucleotides are TGTGCCAGCAGCCAAACAGGGAACACTGAAGCTTTCTTT.

The chain employs TRBV2 and TRBJ1-1; D possibly corresponds to TRBD1 (5 bases). V lost 6 bases, J lost 0 bases, and 20 bases lay in between. CDR3 length equals 17 residues. Germline lookup yields CDR1 SNHLY and CDR2 FYNNEI. CDR3 nucleotides: TGTGCCAGCAGCTCCAAGGGGTGGCAGGAGTTGAACACTGAAGCTTTCTTT. Its translation is CASSSKGWQELNTEAFF.